This TCR beta chain was captured by sequencing in a study of beta chain features in type 1 diabetes. Findings of the study overall: Compared to healthy donors, patients appeared to have naive, central memory and Treg TCRB repertoires that were more alike. There was a moderate but significant shortening of TCRB CDR3s in all four CD4+ subsets of Type 1 diabetes patients. More deletions and fewer insertions at VDJ junctions were seen in type 1 diabetes patients.

Germline loops: CDR1 MNHEY, CDR2 SMNVEV (reference sequence). The CDR3 runs 13 residues. Deletions cut 8 bases from V and 2 bases from J, with 7 bases between. Sequencing targeted expressed TCRB transcripts, as all isolated RNA had been reverse transcribed. Measured with immunoSEQ multiplex PCR; TCRdb has only the in-frame clones, and not every one. The repertoire has under 900,000 clones, 17% of them found once; the top ten carry 0.023%. A single heparinised blood sample, averaging about 120 mL, was obtained per donor. This clone was recorded at least ten times. No antigen is known for it. Sequenced: naive CD4+ T cells from blood. The sequence came from a woman aged 18-35 years in good health. The rearrangement links TRBV27 to TRBJ2-6; no clear D gene. Here the CDR3 reads CASRQPGANVLTF. The CDR3 nucleotides read TGTGCCAGCCGACAACCTGGGGCCAACGTCCTGACTTTC.